This TCR beta chain was obtained from a study of CD8+ T cells in alopecia areata. On the study more broadly: Treatment comprised oral tofacitinib, 5 to 10 mg twice daily, in treated patients. The drug, tofacitinib, lasted 6 to 18 months, followed by 6 months off drug. Findings and limits, study-wide: Scalp lesions, especially in alopecia totalis/universalis, had higher clonality than normal scalp.

The CDR3 covers 12 residues. CDR1 SGHRS and CDR2 YFSETQ come from the germline V gene. With 0 bases removed from V and 3 bases from J, the gap between germline ends came to 3 bases. Collected material from alopecia areata patients comprised lesional scalp punch biopsies and peripheral blood. With respect to this clone: Its matching antigen is unknown.

TCR sequencing used cDNA made by reverse transcription of extracted RNA. Profiled with immunoSEQ multiplex PCR; TCRdb holds only in-frame clones, not every one. This sample carries 100,000 to 150,000 clones, about 47% of them seen once, and the ten largest clones take under 20%. This specimen was CD8+ T cells sorted from blood, taken at week 0. This chain connects TRBV5-1 to TRBJ1-2; D is undetermined. The clonotype originates from a human donor with alopecia areata. Here the CDR3 reads CASSLEDYGYTF. The CDR3 DNA reads TGCGCCAGCAGCTTGGAGGACTATGGCTACACCTTC.